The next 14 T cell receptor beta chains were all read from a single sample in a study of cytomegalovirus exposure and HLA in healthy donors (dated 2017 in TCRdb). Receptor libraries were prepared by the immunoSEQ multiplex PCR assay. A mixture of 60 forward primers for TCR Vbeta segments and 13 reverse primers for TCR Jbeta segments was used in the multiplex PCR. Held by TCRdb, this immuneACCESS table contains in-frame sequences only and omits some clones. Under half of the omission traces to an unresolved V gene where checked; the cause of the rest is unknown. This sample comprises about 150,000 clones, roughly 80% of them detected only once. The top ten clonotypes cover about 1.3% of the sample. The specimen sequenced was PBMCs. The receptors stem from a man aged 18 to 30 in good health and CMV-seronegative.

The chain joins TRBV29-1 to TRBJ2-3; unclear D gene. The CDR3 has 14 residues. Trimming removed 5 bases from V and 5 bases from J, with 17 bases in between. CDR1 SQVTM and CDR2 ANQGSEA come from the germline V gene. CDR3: CSVFSVRSGDTQYF. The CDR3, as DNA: TGCAGCGTTTTCTCCGTACGTTCCGGAGATACGCAGTATTTT.

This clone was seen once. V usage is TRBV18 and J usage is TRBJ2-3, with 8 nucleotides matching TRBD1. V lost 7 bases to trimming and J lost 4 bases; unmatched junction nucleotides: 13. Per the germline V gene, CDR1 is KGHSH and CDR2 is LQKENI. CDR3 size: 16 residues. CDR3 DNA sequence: TGTGCCAGCTACACCCCGAGACAGGGGAGCGCAGATACGCAGTATTTT. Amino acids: CASYTPRQGSADTQYF. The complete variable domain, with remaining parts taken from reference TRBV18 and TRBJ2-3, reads NAGVMQNPRHLVRRRGQEARLRCSPMKGHSHVYWYRQLPEEGLKFMVYLQKENIIDESGMPKERFSAEFPKEGPSILRIQQVVRGDSAAYFCASYTPRQGSADTQYFGPGTRLTVL.

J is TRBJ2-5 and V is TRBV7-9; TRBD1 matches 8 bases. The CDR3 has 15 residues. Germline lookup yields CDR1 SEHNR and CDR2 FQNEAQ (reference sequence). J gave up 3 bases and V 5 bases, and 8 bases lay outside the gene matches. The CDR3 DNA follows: TGTGCCAGCAGCGATCCGACAGGGGAAGAAGAGACCCAGTACTTC. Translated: CASSDPTGEEETQYF.

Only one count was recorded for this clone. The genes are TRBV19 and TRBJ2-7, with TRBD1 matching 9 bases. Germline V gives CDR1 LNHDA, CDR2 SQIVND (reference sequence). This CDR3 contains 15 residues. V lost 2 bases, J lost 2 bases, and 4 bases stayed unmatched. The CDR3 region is CASSILGQGAYEQYF. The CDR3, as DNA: TGTGCCAGTAGTATACTGGGACAGGGAGCCTACGAGCAGTACTTC.

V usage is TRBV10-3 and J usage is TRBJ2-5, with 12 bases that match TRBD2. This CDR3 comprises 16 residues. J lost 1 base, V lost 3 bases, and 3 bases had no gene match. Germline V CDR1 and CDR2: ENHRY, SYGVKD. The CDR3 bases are TGTGCCATCAGTGAACCTAGCGGGAGGGGCCAAGAGACCCAGTACTTC. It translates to CAISEPSGRGQETQYF.

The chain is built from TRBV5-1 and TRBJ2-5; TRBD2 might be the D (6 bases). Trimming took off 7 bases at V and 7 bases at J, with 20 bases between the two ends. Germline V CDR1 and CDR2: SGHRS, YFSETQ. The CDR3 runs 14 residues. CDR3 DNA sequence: TGCGCCAGCGGCCGGGGGACGGACCCCGGGACCCAGTACTTC. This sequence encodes CASGRGTDPGTQYF.

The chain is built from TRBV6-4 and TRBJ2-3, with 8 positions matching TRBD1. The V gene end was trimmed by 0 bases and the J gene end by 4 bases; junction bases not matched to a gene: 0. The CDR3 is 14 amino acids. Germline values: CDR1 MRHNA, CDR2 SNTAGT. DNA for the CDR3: TGTGCCAGCAGTGACTCACAGGGGGCAGATACGCAGTATTTT. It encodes CASSDSQGADTQYF.

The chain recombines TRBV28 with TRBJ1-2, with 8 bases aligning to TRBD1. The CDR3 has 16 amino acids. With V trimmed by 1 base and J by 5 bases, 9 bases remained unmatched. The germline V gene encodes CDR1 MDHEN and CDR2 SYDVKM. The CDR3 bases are TGTGCCAGCAGTTTATCTGGACAGGGTCCTCTATATGGCTACACCTTC. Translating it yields CASSLSGQGPLYGYTF.

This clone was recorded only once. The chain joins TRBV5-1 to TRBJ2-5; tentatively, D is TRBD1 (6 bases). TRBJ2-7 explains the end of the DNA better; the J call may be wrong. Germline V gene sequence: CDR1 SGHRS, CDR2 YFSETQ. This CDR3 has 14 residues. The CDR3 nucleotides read TGCGCCAGCAGACCAGGGGCGGACTCCTACGAGCAGTACTTC. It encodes CASRPGADSYEQYF.

The CDR3 reads CASSYLFRDTEAFF. CDR3 coding DNA: TGTGCCAGCAGTTACTTATTCCGGGACACTGAAGCTTTCTTT. This chain uses TRBV6-5 with TRBJ1-1; D not resolved. V was shortened by 1 base and J by 3 bases, with 9 bases between the two germline ends. In germline, CDR1 is MNHEY, CDR2 SVGAGI. The CDR3 spans 14 residues.

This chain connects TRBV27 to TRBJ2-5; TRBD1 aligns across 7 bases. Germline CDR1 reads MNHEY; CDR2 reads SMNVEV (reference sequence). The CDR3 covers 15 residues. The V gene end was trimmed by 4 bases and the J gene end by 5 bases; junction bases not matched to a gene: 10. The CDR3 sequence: CASSSQQGKLETQYF. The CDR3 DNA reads TGTGCCAGCAGTTCGCAACAGGGGAAGTTGGAGACCCAGTACTTC.

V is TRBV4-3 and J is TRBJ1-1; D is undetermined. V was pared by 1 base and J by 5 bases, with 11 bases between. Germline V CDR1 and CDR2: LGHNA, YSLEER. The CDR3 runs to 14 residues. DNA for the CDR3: TGCGCCAGCAGCCAAGTTGAGGGCCTGACTGAAGCTTTCTTT. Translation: CASSQVEGLTEAFF.

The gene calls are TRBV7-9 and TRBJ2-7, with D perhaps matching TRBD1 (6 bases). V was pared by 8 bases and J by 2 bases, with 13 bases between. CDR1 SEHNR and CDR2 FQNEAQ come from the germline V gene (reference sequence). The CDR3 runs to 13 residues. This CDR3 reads CASSNREAYEQYF. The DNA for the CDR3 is TGTGCCAGCTCGAACAGGGAAGCCTACGAGCAGTACTTC.

CDR3 sequence: CASSPGLATDTQYF. The CDR3 DNA is TGTGCCAGCAGTCCGGGACTAGCAACAGATACGCAGTATTTT. The V call is TRBV6-4, the J call TRBJ2-3; 9 positions agree with TRBD2. Germline values: CDR1 MRHNA, CDR2 SNTAGT. CDR3 length equals 14 residues. With 5 bases clipped from V and 3 bases from J, the junction kept 3 bases outside the gene matches.